This entry describes one TCR beta chain. The sample comes from a study of blood T cell repertoires in COVID-19. Study summary: PBMCs, B-cell-depleted T cells, or T cells were the source of the cDNA or gDNA that made up the material.

Libraries were prepared by immunoSEQ multiplex PCR; TCRdb keeps only in-frame clonotypes and omits some of them. The sample carries roughly 120,000 clones, around nine tenths recorded once. Unmatched junction bases numbered 10, after V lost 4 bases and J lost 6 bases. This CDR3 has 16 residues. The germline V gene encodes CDR1 LNHDA and CDR2 SQIVND (reference sequence). The genes are TRBV19 and TRBJ2-1; 9 bases fit TRBD1. The sequenced sample consisted of peripheral blood. The TCR was taken from a woman aged 50 to 65 with active or convalescent COVID-19. In DNA form, the CDR3 reads TGTGCCAGTAGTACTCCTACAGGGGGCTTCGTCAATGAGCAGTTCTTC. Residues: CASSTPTGGFVNEQFF.